The rows below give T cell receptor beta chains drawn from one sample of a study of T cell repertoires in cytomegalovirus infection. TCRdb fed the reads into MiXCR, producing one record per CDR3 protein. The sample has approximately 170,000 distinct CDR3 sequences; 15% to 20% are singletons. Material: CD8+ T cells from PBMCs. All receptors derive from a human donor in good health (CMV status not recorded). Some clones in this sample may be carry-over from other donors' samples. Both conserved end residues are part of each CDR3. The D gene is left open where the match is weak. Only some rows state a clone size, as once, few, many or a class for expanded clones.

>few|TRBD1|TRBJ2-5|TRBV7-8
TGTGCCAGCAGCTTCACGAATACAGGGGGTGACCAAGAGACCCAGTACTTC
CASSFTNTGGDQETQYF
>.|.|TRBJ2-7|TRBV10-3
TGTGCCATCAGTGAGTCCTTTTCCTACGAGCAGTACTTC
CAISESFSYEQYF
>few|.|TRBJ2-3|TRBV5-1
TGCGCCAGCAGCTTGGGGGCCCGGGGTCAGTATTTT
CASSLGARGQYF
>few|.|TRBJ2-1|TRBV7-2
TGTGCCAGCAGCTTAACAGGGTCCTCTTACAATGAGCAGTTCTTC
CASSLTGSSYNEQFF
>few|TRBD2|TRBJ2-5|TRBV7-9
TGTGCCAGCAGCTTATCTTTTCGGGGGGAACAAGAGACCCAGTACTTC
CASSLSFRGEQETQYF
>.|TRBD2|TRBJ2-7|TRBV7-2
TGTGCCAGCAGCCCCGAGGGGCGGGAGCCTCTAGAGCAGTACTTC
CASSPEGREPLEQYF
>few|.|TRBJ2-1|TRBV6-2/TRBV6-3
TGTGCCAGCAGTAGAACCCGGAGGGAGAACAATGAGCAGTTCTTC
CASSRTRRENNEQFF
>few|.|TRBJ2-1|TRBV12-3/TRBV12-4
TGTGCCAGCAGTTTAAACAAACCCCAGGTCGAGGGTGAGCAGTTCTTC
CASSLNKPQVEGEQFF
>.|.|TRBJ2-7|TRBV28
TGTGCCAGCAGTTACTCTAGAGGGGGGGAGTTCTACGAGCAGTACTTC
CASSYSRGGEFYEQYF
>few|.|TRBJ2-3|TRBV14
TGTGCCAGCAGCCAAGATGCGTTTGGACTTAGTAGCACAGATACGCAGTATTTT
CASSQDAFGLSSTDTQYF
>.|.|TRBJ1-6|TRBV28
TGTGCCAGCAGTTTGGGGCAAAACCGGAGGAATTCACCCCTCCACTTT
CASSLGQNRRNSPLHF
>few|.|TRBJ2-2|TRBV6-1
TGTGCCAGCAGTAGGACGGAAAGCACCGGGGAGCTGTTTTTT
CASSRTESTGELFF
>few|.|TRBJ2-7|TRBV28
TGTGCCAGCAGCCTCCGGGGGATCGGCTCCTACGAGCAGTACTTC
CASSLRGIGSYEQYF
>.|TRBD2|TRBJ2-5|TRBV7-2
TGTGCCAGCAGCTTTCGGGGAGGGTCGTACCAAGAGACCCAGTACTTC
CASSFRGGSYQETQYF
>few|TRBD1|TRBJ2-5|TRBV7-9
TGTGCCAGCAGCCCCGGACAGGGTCCGGAGACCCAGTACTTC
CASSPGQGPETQYF
>.|TRBD2|TRBJ2-7|TRBV20-1
TGCAGTGCTAGAGCCTTACCGGGACTAGCGGGGGGGCCAAGGTACGAGCGGTACTTC
CSARALPGLAGGPRYERYF
>few|.|TRBJ2-7|TRBV7-9
TGTGCCAGCAGCGACAGGCACTCCTACGAGCAGTACTTC
CASSDRHSYEQYF
>.|.|TRBJ1-1|TRBV20-1
TGCAGTGCTAGGCAGGCGGGAAGGGACACTGAAGCTTTCTTT
CSARQAGRDTEAFF
>many|.|TRBJ2-3|TRBV7-8
TGTGCCAGCAGCTTAGCGCCCGGGGATACGCAGTATTTT
CASSLAPGDTQYF
>few|.|TRBJ1-1|TRBV6-2/TRBV6-3
TGTGCCAGCAGTTCCTTACAGGAGCCCACTGAAGCTTTCTTT
CASSSLQEPTEAFF
>few|.|TRBJ2-2|TRBV20-1
TGCAGTGCTAGGGGAGTGGGACGCCACACCGGGGAGCTGTTTTTT
CSARGVGRHTGELFF
>.|.|TRBJ2-7|TRBV15
TGTGCCACCAGCCCCTCTGGTGCTTCCTACGAGCAGTACTTC
CATSPSGASYEQYF
>few|.|TRBJ2-1|TRBV20-1
TGCAGTGCTAGAGAGGAGGGGGAGTGGAATGAGCAGTTCTTC
CSAREEGEWNEQFF
>.|.|TRBJ1-1|TRBV7-6
TGTGCCACCTCGAACACTGAAGCTTTCTTT
CATSNTEAFF
>.|TRBD1|TRBJ1-5|TRBV28
TGTGCCAGCAGTTGGGTGGACAGGCAGACGGGTGAGCCCCAGCATTTT
CASSWVDRQTGEPQHF
>few|.|TRBJ2-2|TRBV7-9
TGTGCCAGCACTAACCCGGACAGCCCGAACACCGGGGAGCTGTTTTTT
CASTNPDSPNTGELFF
>.|.|TRBJ2-7|TRBV7-8
TGTGCCAGCAGCTTTCCCGCCGGTCGAACCTACGAGCAGTACTTC
CASSFPAGRTYEQYF
>.|TRBD2|TRBJ2-3|TRBV6-5
TGTGCCAGCAGTCTGGCCGGGGGGACTTCTAGCACAGATACGCAGTATTTT
CASSLAGGTSSTDTQYF
>few|.|TRBJ2-5|TRBV7-2
TGTGCCAGCAGCTTAAGCGTAGGAGAGACCCAGTACTTC
CASSLSVGETQYF
>.|.|TRBJ2-7|TRBV2
TGTGCCAGCAGTGGAGGAATAAACCCCTACGAGCAGTACTTC
CASSGGINPYEQYF
>.|.|TRBJ2-3|TRBV7-2
TGTGCCAGCAGTTTGGGTCGGAGCCTTGATACGCAGTATTTT
CASSLGRSLDTQYF
>few|.|TRBJ2-1|TRBV20-1
TGCAGTGCTAGAGCCCGGGACGGCGGCTACAATGAGCAGTTCTTC
CSARARDGGYNEQFF
>.|TRBD1|TRBJ1-1|TRBV6-2/TRBV6-3
TGTGCCAGCACTCTAACAGGGGGCCGTGAAGCTTTCTTT
CASTLTGGREAFF
>few|.|TRBJ2-1|TRBV19
TGTGCCAGTAGTATAGAGGGCCCCAACTACAATGAGCAGTTCTTC
CASSIEGPNYNEQFF
>.|TRBD2|TRBJ2-7|TRBV12-3/TRBV12-4
TGTGCCAGCAGTACGAGACTAGCCCACCCGCAATACGAGCAGTACTTC
CASSTRLAHPQYEQYF
>.|.|TRBJ2-5|TRBV7-9
TGTGCCAGCAGCTTAGACGGGAAAGGAGAGACCCAGTACTTC
CASSLDGKGETQYF
>.|TRBD2|TRBJ2-3|TRBV20-1
TGCAGTGCCCCCCCCAGCGGGACTAGCACAGATACGCAGTATTTT
CSAPPSGTSTDTQYF
>few|.|TRBJ2-6|TRBV29-1
TGCAGCGTTTCGGTAGGGACTGGGGCCAACGTCCTGACTTTC
CSVSVGTGANVLTF
>few|TRBD1|TRBJ1-1|TRBV7-2
TGTGCCAGCAGGCGGACAGGCGAAATGAACACTGAAGCTTTCTTT
CASRRTGEMNTEAFF
>many|.|TRBJ2-7|TRBV28
TGTGCCAGCAGTTTAGATCTCGACTACGAGCAGTACTTC
CASSLDLDYEQYF
>.|.|TRBJ2-7|TRBV7-9
TGTGCCAGCAGCTCTCGCGCGGGGCCCTCCTACGAGCAGTACTTC
CASSSRAGPSYEQYF
>few|.|TRBJ1-1|TRBV11-2
TGTGCCAGCAGCCTCCCCACAGCTGAAGCTTTCTTT
CASSLPTAEAFF
>.|.|TRBJ2-2|TRBV19
TGTGCCAGTAAATCCGGGGAGCTGTTTTTT
CASKSGELFF
>few|TRBD2|TRBJ2-7|TRBV28
TGTGCCAGCAGTTTAGGGACTAGCGGGCACTACGAGCAGTACTTC
CASSLGTSGHYEQYF
>.|.|TRBJ2-2|TRBV6-2/TRBV6-3
TGTGCCAGCAGTTACTGGGGTGACGGGGAGCTGTTTTTT
CASSYWGDGELFF
>.|TRBD2|TRBJ2-7|TRBV7-2
TGTGCCAGCAGCTTAAATAGCGGGATAGACCTCACCTACGAGCAGTACTTC
CASSLNSGIDLTYEQYF
>.|TRBD1|TRBJ2-6|TRBV6-2/TRBV6-3
TGTGCCAGCGGCTCCGGGACAGCTTACTCTGGGGCCAACGTCCTGACTTTC
CASGSGTAYSGANVLTF
>few|.|TRBJ2-2|TRBV6-2/TRBV6-3
TGTGCCGCATCGACAGGGACTAACGAGGAGCTGTTTTTT
CAASTGTNEELFF
>few|.|TRBJ2-7|TRBV7-2
TGTGCCAGCAGCTTAAAGGAGTCCTACGAGCAGTACTTC
CASSLKESYEQYF
>.|.|TRBJ2-7|TRBV5-5
TGTGCCAGCAGCAACGGGACTTCTAGCTCCTACGAGCAGTACTTC
CASSNGTSSSYEQYF
>few|.|TRBJ2-1|TRBV7-2
TGTGCCAGCAGCTCCGGGAGGCAGGGGAATGAGCAGTTCTTC
CASSSGRQGNEQFF
>.|TRBD1|TRBJ2-5|TRBV29-1
TGCAGCGTTCCTTGGACAGGGGGAAGGGAGACCCAGTACTTC
CSVPWTGGRETQYF
>.|TRBD2|TRBJ2-2|TRBV12-3/TRBV12-4
TGTGCCAGCAGTTACCCGGGAGCGGGGACCGGGGAGCTGTTTTTT
CASSYPGAGTGELFF
>few|.|TRBJ2-1|TRBV29-1
TGCAGCGTTGCTGGTACAGGGAGGGATGAGCAGTTCTTC
CSVAGTGRDEQFF
>once|.|TRBJ1-2|TRBV6-2/TRBV6-3
TGTGCCAGCAGCACGGACAGATTTCGGGGCTACACCTTC
CASSTDRFRGYTF